The next 18 T cell receptor beta chains were all read from a single sample in a study of T cell responses to AZD1222 COVID-19 vaccine. The table came from immunoSEQ multiplex PCR; TCRdb's copy has only in-frame clones and leaves some out. Among about 100,000 clones listed, around nine tenths were seen once. The specimen was peripheral blood, collected on day 0 of AZD1222 vaccination. These receptors all come from an adult in good health.

This rearrangement joins TRBV6-5 to TRBJ2-2; D possibly uses TRBD1 or TRBD2 (5 bases each). Germline V gene lookup returns CDR1 MNHEY and CDR2 SVGAGI. The CDR3 runs to 14 residues. The V gene lost 0 bases and the J gene lost 5 bases, with 7 bases spanning the gap. In DNA, the CDR3 is TGTGCCAGCAGTTACTCGAGGGGTACCGGGGAGCTGTTTTTT. It translates to CASSYSRGTGELFF.

The genes are TRBV14 and TRBJ1-1, with TRBD1 identical over 7 bases. The CDR3 extends over 14 amino acids. V lost 4 bases to trimming and J lost 2 bases; unmatched junction nucleotides: 4. Germline-derived CDR1 and CDR2 are SGHDN and FVKESK. As DNA, the CDR3 is TGTGCCAGCAGCCCGGGACAGCCTAACACTGAAGCTTTCTTT. The encoded protein is CASSPGQPNTEAFF.

The chain uses TRBV15 and TRBJ1-2; 9 bases map to TRBD1. The germline gives CDR1 LNHNV, CDR2 YYDKDF (reference sequence). This CDR3 is 15 amino acids long. V gave up 5 bases and J gave up 8 bases; unmatched junction bases: 12. The CDR3 loop is CATSGYGDRAEGYTF. CDR3 coding DNA: TGTGCCACCAGCGGGTATGGGGACAGGGCGGAGGGCTACACCTTC.

This chain uses TRBV14 with TRBJ2-1; TRBD2 aligns across 7 bases. V shed 0 bases, J shed 7 bases, and the junction held 21 bases outside the gene matches. Germline CDR1 is SGHDN and CDR2 is FVKESK. The CDR3 has 20 amino acids. CDR3 bases: TGTGCCAGCAGCCAAGATCTTGTGTGGAGCGGGGAGGTCCCACAGAATGAGCAGTTCTTC. This sequence encodes CASSQDLVWSGEVPQNEQFF.

The J gene is TRBJ2-1, the V gene TRBV29-1; TRBD2 aligns across 9 bases. V dropped 4 bases and J dropped 8; count of bases not matched to a gene: 9. The CDR3 length is 14 residues. CDR1 and CDR2 (germline): SQVTM, ANQGSEA. CDR3 DNA sequence: TGCAGCGTTGTGGGCGGGAGGGGTGTGGATGAGCAGTTCTTC. Translated, it gives CSVVGGRGVDEQFF.

This chain connects TRBV13 to TRBJ2-1, with a tentative D call TRBD1 (5 bases). Germline CDR1 and CDR2: PRHDT and FYEKMQ (reference sequence). V was trimmed by 2 bases and J by 0 bases, leaving 11 bases between them. There are 16 residues in the CDR3. The CDR3: CASSLRGGSSYNEQFF. The CDR3 region has the DNA TGTGCCAGCAGCTTAAGGGGCGGCAGCTCCTACAATGAGCAGTTCTTC.

V gene TRBV4-1 combines with J gene TRBJ2-2, with D perhaps matching TRBD2 (6 bases). Deletions cut 1 base from V and 6 bases from J, with 15 bases between. Germline V lookup: CDR1 MGHRA, CDR2 YSYEKL. This CDR3 has 16 residues. The CDR3 sequence is CASSQVLNWGAGELFF. DNA of the CDR3: TGCGCCAGCAGCCAAGTTTTAAATTGGGGGGCCGGGGAGCTGTTTTTT.

The CDR3 reads CASSVKGFSIYEQYF. The CDR3 nucleotides are TGTGCCAGCAGTGTTAAGGGATTTTCAATTTACGAGCAGTACTTC. This chain joins TRBV28 and TRBJ2-7; no definite D call. This CDR3 contains 15 residues. Germline V gene lookup returns CDR1 MDHEN and CDR2 SYDVKM. The V end lost 5 bases, the J end lost 4 bases, and 18 bases lay between the germline ends.

In this sample, this clone turned up a few times. The chain carries TRBV7-2 and TRBJ1-2; D might be TRBD1 (5 bases). Germline V gene sequence: CDR1 SGHTA, CDR2 FQGNSA. V was clipped by 0 bases and J by 2 bases, with 13 bases between them. The CDR3 loop spans 16 amino acids. The CDR3 loop is CASSLAGAGLNYGYTF. CDR3 DNA sequence: TGTGCCAGCAGCTTAGCTGGGGCAGGCCTAAACTATGGCTACACCTTC. Together with reference TRBV7-2 and TRBJ1-2, the CDR3 gives the full variable domain: GAGVSQSPSNKVTEKGKDVELRCDPISGHTALYWYRQSLGQGLEFLIYFQGNSAPDKSGLPSDRFSAERTGGSVSTLTIQRTQQEDSAVYLCASSLAGAGLNYGYTFGSGTRLTVV.

This chain links TRBV28 with TRBJ2-7; the match to TRBD2 covers 11 bases. Trimming cost V 6 bases and J 0 bases; bases outside gene matches: 4. Germline CDR1 is MDHEN and CDR2 is SYDVKM. This CDR3 spans 15 amino acids. Here the CDR3 reads CASSPGTSGSYEQYF. CDR3 DNA: TGTGCCAGCAGCCCCGGGACTAGCGGCTCCTACGAGCAGTACTTC.

The rearrangement joins TRBV3-1 (or the pseudogene TRBV3-2) to TRBJ2-3; 11 bases align to TRBD2. CDR1 and CDR2 from the germline V gene are LGHDT and YNNKEL (reference sequence). The V gene end was trimmed by 3 bases and the J gene end by 3 bases; junction bases not matched to a gene: 5. This CDR3 has 16 amino acids. In DNA, the CDR3 is TGTGCCAGCAGCCATCTAGCGGGAGGTGGGACAGATACGCAGTATTTT. Translated, it gives CASSHLAGGGTDTQYF.

The chain employs TRBV5-6 and TRBJ2-7; D is unresolved. Germline loops: CDR1 SGHDT, CDR2 YYEEEE. The CDR3 contains 13 residues. The V end was cut by 2 bases, the J end by 6 bases, with 12 bases between. CDR3 amino acids: CASSFGFPGEQYF. In nucleotides, the CDR3 is TGTGCCAGCAGCTTTGGCTTCCCGGGCGAGCAGTACTTC.

The chain combines TRBV19 with TRBJ1-2, with D perhaps matching TRBD1 (5 bases). CDR1 is LNHDA and CDR2 is SQIVND in the germline V gene (reference sequence). Trimming removed 1 base at V and 8 bases at J, with 17 bases between. The CDR3 spans 15 residues. This chain's CDR3 is CASSIAAGQGGGYTF. In DNA, the CDR3 is TGTGCCAGTAGTATAGCCGCCGGTCAGGGTGGCGGCTACACCTTC.

This rearrangement joins TRBV9 to TRBJ2-1, with 10 bases lining up with TRBD1. The J segment lost 6 bases and the V segment lost 6 bases, leaving 6 bases of the junction unmatched. This CDR3 region has 14 residues. Per germline, CDR1 SGDLS and CDR2 YYNGEE. The CDR3 here is CASTRQGASNEQFF. The CDR3 nucleotides read TGTGCCAGCACTCGACAGGGGGCGAGCAATGAGCAGTTCTTC. Full variable domain (remainder filled in from reference TRBV9 and TRBJ2-1): DSGVTQTPKHLITATGQRVTLRCSPRSGDLSVYWYQQSLDQGLQFLIQYYNGEERAKGNILERFSAQQFPDLHSELNLSSLELGDSALYFCASTRQGASNEQFFGPGTRLTVL.

This clone occurred once. The sample carries other DNA sequences with the same CDR3. The V and J genes are TRBV5-1 and TRBJ2-7, with 9 bases identical to TRBD2. The CDR3 runs to 15 residues. V shed 0 bases and J 1 base; nucleotides not matched to a gene: 2. The germline CDR1 and CDR2 sequences are SGHRS and YFSETQ. The CDR3 loop reads CASSLGLAVSYEQYF. The CDR3 bases are TGCGCCAGCAGCTTGGGACTAGCGGTTTCCTACGAGCAGTACTTC.

This chain joins TRBV3-1 (or the pseudogene TRBV3-2) and TRBJ2-7; 11 bases align to TRBD2. CDR1 is LGHDT, CDR2 YNNKEL, per germline (reference sequence). V dropped 5 bases and J dropped 4; count of bases not matched to a gene: 7. CDR3 length: 15 amino acids. CDR3 bases: TGTGCCAGCAGCTTAGGACTAGCGGGTTCTTACGAGCAGTACTTC. The encoded protein is CASSLGLAGSYEQYF.

With regard to this clone: At one of its ends the junction is not consistent with the germline gene, which may arise from a read error. The chain is built from TRBV18 and TRBJ2-1; TRBD2 matches at 8 bases. Germline assignment: CDR1 KGHSH and CDR2 LQKENI. This CDR3 has 15 residues. This CDR3 reads CASSPPGLAGNEQFF. The CDR3 region has the DNA TGTGCCAGCTCCCCACCCGGGCTAGCGGGTAATGAGCAGTTCTTC.

The rearrangement joins TRBV6-6 to TRBJ2-7, with a possible D match to TRBD1 (6 bases). With 10 bases removed from V and 5 bases from J, the gap between germline ends came to 21 bases. The CDR3 totals 14 residues. Looked up from germline, CDR1 is MNHNY and CDR2 is SVGAGI (reference sequence). In DNA form, the CDR3 reads TGTGCCACCCAGGACCGGGACAACCTAAACGAGCAGTACTTC. As protein: CATQDRDNLNEQYF.